These 24 T cell receptor beta chains came from one sample sequenced in a study of CD8+CD57+ T cells in acquired aplastic anemia. The TCR beta profiling, which covered VDJ combination and CDR3 sequence, was carried out using genomic DNA as the template. MiXCR, applied by TCRdb to the reads, yields one record per CDR3 protein. This table has about 190,000 distinct CDR3 sequences, approximately 50% appearing once. Input material: sorted CD4+, CD8+, or CD8+CD57+ T cells (not recorded which) from PBMCs. The receptor set was obtained from a human donor in good health, serving as a control.

This clonotype has only a few counts. The chain employs TRBV28 and TRBJ2-3, with D maybe TRBD1 (6 bases). CDR1 is MDHEN and CDR2 is SYDVKM in the germline V gene. V shed 1 base and J shed 6 bases, with 14 bases lying between them. This CDR3 is 15 amino acids long. The CDR3 DNA follows: TGTGCCAGCAGTTTATATCAGGGGTCGGTCGATACGCAGTATTTT. Protein: CASSLYQGSVDTQYF.

At least ten counts were recorded for this clonotype. This chain links TRBV3-1 with TRBJ2-3, with a possible D match to TRBD2 (5 bases). The CDR3 consists of 14 residues. Germline V gives CDR1 LGHDT, CDR2 YNNKEL (reference sequence). The V end was cut by 4 bases, the J end by 5 bases, with 13 bases between. The CDR3 nucleotides read TGTGCCAGCAGCCTTGGACTGGCCCGAGATACGCAGTATTTT. Translation gives CASSLGLARDTQYF.

This clonotype appeared a single time. The CDR3 does not end in the conserved phenylalanine or tryptophan, so this is likely a read error. V and J are TRBV11-2 and TRBJ2-1; 9 nucleotides line up with TRBD1. Germline assignment: CDR1 SGHAT and CDR2 FQNNGV. Unmatched junction bases numbered 4, after V lost 5 bases and J lost 2 bases. There are 15 residues in the CDR3. CDR3 region: CASSLTGGPYNEQFL. CDR3 sequence (DNA): TGTGCCAGCAGCCTGACAGGGGGGCCCTACAATGAGCAGTTCCTC.

The chain couples TRBV7-3 to TRBJ2-5, with D possibly TRBD1 on 7 matching bases. This CDR3 has 16 amino acids. Germline CDR1 SGHTA, CDR2 FQGTGA. V was pared by 1 base and J by 1 base, with 13 bases between. The CDR3 is CASSLSGGGGQETQYF. The CDR3 DNA reads as TGTGCCAGCAGCTTAAGTGGAGGGGGCGGCCAAGAGACCCAGTACTTC.

V is TRBV20-1 and J is TRBJ2-7; D may be TRBD1 or TRBD2 (5 bases each). The CDR3 consists of 15 residues. Germline V gene lookup returns CDR1 DFQATT and CDR2 SNEGSKA (reference sequence). Deletions cut 6 bases from V and 2 bases from J, with 20 bases between. The CDR3 sequence: CSASSFREGAYEQYF. Here the CDR3 DNA reads TGCAGTGCCAGCAGTTTTCGGGAAGGGGCCTACGAGCAGTACTTC.

The J gene is TRBJ1-5, the V gene TRBV7-2; D gene ambiguous. The V end was cut by 5 bases, the J end by 5 bases, with 16 bases between. Germline V gives CDR1 SGHTA, CDR2 FQGNSA. The CDR3 runs to 15 residues. CDR3 sequence (DNA): TGTGCCAGCAGCCAAGATCTCACTGACTATCAGCCCCAGCATTTT. It codes for CASSQDLTDYQPQHF.

The rearrangement links TRBV10-3 to TRBJ1-1; D remains ambiguous. Looked up from germline, CDR1 is ENHRY and CDR2 is SYGVKD. The CDR3 is 15 amino acids. V shed 0 bases and J shed 7 bases, with 15 bases lying between them. CDR3 DNA: TGTGCCATCAGTGAGTCCCTCCGACACGAGCGTGAAGCTTTCTTT. Its translation: CAISESLRHEREAFF.

This clonotype came up once. The CDR3 spells CASSFAGRDSSPLHF. The CDR3 DNA reads as TGTGCCAGCAGTTTTGCTGGCAGGGATAGTTCACCCCTCCACTTT. The V gene is TRBV12-3 or TRBV12-4, the J gene TRBJ1-6, with D perhaps TRBD1 (5 bases). V gave up 3 bases and J gave up 9 bases, with 15 bases separating them. This CDR3 contains 15 residues.

This clonotype was counted at least ten times. The chain has TRBV5-8 and TRBJ2-7; 8 nucleotides line up with TRBD1. With V trimmed by 0 bases and J by 7 bases, 9 bases remained unmatched. Looked up from germline, CDR1 is SGHTS and CDR2 is YDEGEE. There are 15 residues in the CDR3. This chain's CDR3 is CASSLAVDRGVEQYF. CDR3 sequence (DNA): TGTGCCAGCAGCTTGGCCGTTGACAGGGGAGTAGAGCAGTACTTC. Full variable domain (rest looked up from reference TRBV5-8 and TRBJ2-7): EAGVTQSPTHLIKTRGQQATLRCSPISGHTSVYWYQQALGLGLQFLLWYDEGEERNRGNFPPRFSGRQFPNYSSELNVNALELEDSALYLCASSLAVDRGVEQYFGPGTRLTVT.

J is TRBJ1-6 and V is TRBV6-6; TRBD1 might be the D (5 bases). The CDR3 covers 18 residues. The germline gives CDR1 MNHNY, CDR2 SVGAGI (reference sequence). V lost 2 bases, J lost 0 bases, and 14 bases lay in between. CDR3 nucleotide sequence: TGTGCCAGCAGTTACATCGGGGGGACTGGCTCCTATAATTCACCCCTCCACTTT. It is translated as CASSYIGGTGSYNSPLHF.

Notes on this clonotype: The CDR3 does not close with the conserved phenylalanine or tryptophan, likely indicating a read error. Because the CDR3's place on the DNA is in doubt, the DNA is left out and the CDR3 is given as listed by TCRdb. The CDR3 reads CSARDRQGRSV. This rearrangement joins TRBV20-1 to TRBJ2-3; the DNA was not used to check the table's D call, TRBD1. Per the germline V gene, CDR1 is DFQATT and CDR2 is SNEGSKA (reference sequence). The CDR3 is 11 residues long, ends included.

Worth noting for this clonotype: A clone one base away is much larger, so this may be a read error. It is likely a read error, because the conserved phenylalanine at the end of the CDR3 is missing. This chain connects TRBV24-1 to TRBJ1-2; D uncertain. Germline values: CDR1 KGHDR, CDR2 SFDVKD. This CDR3 contains 13 residues. Trimming took 11 bases from V and 3 from J, leaving 15 bases between them. The CDR3 spells CASKVPADYGYTL. In nucleotides, the CDR3 is TGTGCCAGCAAGGTCCCGGCGGACTATGGCTACACCCTC.

The chain uses TRBV20-1 and TRBJ1-5; 10 bases fit TRBD1. This CDR3 spans 14 amino acids. J was trimmed by 0 bases and V by 5 bases; bases with no gene match: 1. Germline lookup yields CDR1 DFQATT and CDR2 SNEGSKA (reference sequence). The DNA of the CDR3 is TGCAGTGCTGGGACAGGGGATAGCAATCAGCCCCAGCATTTT. Amino acid sequence: CSAGTGDSNQPQHF.

The table lists this clonotype with a few counts. The rearrangement uses TRBV10-3 and TRBJ2-7, with D unresolved. Deletions cut 1 base from V and 6 bases from J, with 7 bases between. The germline CDR1 and CDR2 sequences are ENHRY and SYGVKD. The CDR3 is 12 residues long. CDR3 loop: CAISEFSSEQYF. The CDR3 DNA reads as TGTGCCATCAGTGAGTTTAGCTCCGAGCAGTACTTC.

The J gene is TRBJ2-5, the V gene TRBV20-1; D uncertain. There are 12 residues in the CDR3. Germline V gene sequence: CDR1 DFQATT, CDR2 SNEGSKA (reference sequence). Trimming pared 5 bases from V and 5 bases from J, leaving 12 bases between. The CDR3 sequence: CSARRREETQYF. In DNA, the CDR3 is TGCAGTGCTCGCCGACGAGAGGAGACCCAGTACTTC.

This clonotype occurred once. The chain has TRBV7-2 and TRBJ2-1; 9 nucleotides agree with TRBD2. The length of the CDR3 is 16 residues. Per the germline V gene, CDR1 is SGHTA and CDR2 is FQGNSA. V trimming: 3 bases; J trimming: 7 bases; junction bases outside the gene matches: 10. CDR3 residues: CASSLGGGAGGNEQFF. Here the CDR3 DNA reads TGTGCCAGCAGCTTGGGGGGGGGGGCGGGGGGGAATGAGCAGTTCTTC.

This clonotype was seen ten or more times. This chain links TRBV27 with TRBJ1-5; D possibly corresponds to TRBD1 (5 bases). From germline, CDR1 is MNHEY and CDR2 SMNVEV (reference sequence). V lost 6 bases and J 0 bases, leaving 12 bases between the germline ends. This CDR3 region has 15 residues. CDR3 coding DNA: TGTGCCAGCAGGTCTGGGGGGAATAGCAATCAGCCCCAGCATTTT. Translated: CASRSGGNSNQPQHF.

This clonotype is a singleton in its sample. The V call is TRBV20-1, the J call TRBJ2-1; D may be TRBD2 (5 bases). CDR3 length equals 12 residues. Trimming stripped 1 base from V and 15 bases from J, with 16 bases between. Germline lookup yields CDR1 DFQATT and CDR2 SNEGSKA (reference sequence). The CDR3 DNA reads as TGCAGTGCTAGAGGTGTGGGAGAGGGTAGGTTCTTC. Protein: CSARGVGEGRFF.

V is TRBV7-9 and J is TRBJ1-3, with D tentatively TRBD1 (5 bases). This CDR3 is built from 16 residues. V lost 2 bases and J lost 0, with 11 bases in between. Germline V gene data show CDR1 as SEHNR and CDR2 as FQNEAQ (reference sequence). CDR3 sequence: CASSLYSGGSGNTIYF. The CDR3 nucleotides read TGTGCCAGCAGCTTATACTCCGGGGGCTCTGGAAACACCATATATTTT.

This clonotype was seen at least ten times. V and J are TRBV28 and TRBJ1-2; maybe TRBD1 (6 bases). Germline V gene lookup returns CDR1 MDHEN and CDR2 SYDVKM. The CDR3 has 14 residues. Trimming removed 6 bases at V and 4 bases at J, with 15 bases between. The DNA for the CDR3 is TGTGCCAGCAGCAGGGGCCCTCGGGTCTATGGCTACACCTTC. It is translated as CASSRGPRVYGYTF.

A word on this clonotype: One end of the junction fails to match germline, which may point to a read error. This rearrangement joins TRBV7-3 to TRBJ2-7; D gene ambiguous. The CDR3 spans 15 residues. The V gene's germline CDR1 is SGHTA and CDR2 FQGTGA. The CDR3 spells CASSLWTLTSYERYF. In nucleotides, the CDR3 is TGTGCCAGCAGCCTGTGGACCCTAACCTCCTACGAGCGGTACTTC.

The chain recombines TRBV10-3 with TRBJ2-3; D gene uncertain. Trimming left V 1 base short and J 1 base short, with 3 bases between. CDR1 is ENHRY and CDR2 is SYGVKD in the germline V gene. The CDR3 totals 13 residues. CDR3 DNA sequence: TGTGCCATCAGTGAGTTTGGCACAGATACGCAGTATTTT. Amino acids: CAISEFGTDTQYF.

The CDR3 here is CASSQVPGLAGGRGFETQYF. CDR3 DNA: TGTGCCAGCAGCCAAGTTCCCGGACTAGCGGGGGGGCGAGGATTCGAGACCCAGTACTTC. This chain joins TRBV7-3 and TRBJ2-5, with 15 nucleotides matching TRBD2. With V trimmed by 5 bases and J by 5 bases, 18 bases remained unmatched. The CDR3 is 20 residues long. Germline lookup yields CDR1 SGHTA and CDR2 FQGTGA.

The chain employs TRBV14 and TRBJ2-3; TRBD2 matches at 15 bases. The ends lost 1 base at V and 2 bases at J; junction bases unmatched: 4. CDR3 length: 18 amino acids. Per the germline V gene, CDR1 is SGHDN and CDR2 is FVKESK. The CDR3 bases are TGTGCCAGCAGCCAAGGGGGACTAGCGGGGGGCTACACAGATACGCAGTATTTT. Its translation: CASSQGGLAGGYTDTQYF.